This T cell receptor beta chain was sequenced during a study of beta chain features in type 1 diabetes (dated by TCRdb to the late 2010s). Context from the whole study: No differences in mean age, gender distribution, total cell number or subset yield were found between patients and healthy donors. Regulatory and stem cell-like memory subsets were obtained from only 8 patients and about 8 healthy donors, while naive and central memory subsets were obtained from all 28 donors. In the study, TCRB repertoires of sorted circulating CD4+ T cell subsets from recently diagnosed type 1 diabetes patients were compared with those of matched healthy donors. A total of over 95,000,000 sorted cells were examined across all samples, and RNA yield correlated strongly with the number of cells per subset.

The germline V gene (reference sequence) yields SGHNT for CDR1 and YYREEE for CDR2. The junction shows trimming of 4 bases on V and 1 base on J, plus 12 bases between the germline ends. The CDR3, from cysteine to phenylalanine, totals 15 residues. CDR3 DNA only is kept here, 45 bases in frame from base 1. Each donor gave one peripheral blood draw, averaging roughly 120 mL, which was collected into heparinised tubes. Using a panel that included CD45RO, CCR7, CD25, CD127, CD95 and CD27, naive, central memory, regulatory and stem cell-like memory CD4+ T cells were sorted on a BD FACSAria II. A purity above 98% was achieved for all sorted populations. PBMCs were isolated immediately by Lymphoprep density gradient centrifugation and stained directly without culture. Samples were stained and sorted in pairs, with one healthy donor and one patient per experiment, so that batch effects were minimized. Results and caveats for the whole study, not just this receptor: In all four CD4+ subsets, TCRB CDR3 length was moderately but significantly shorter in type 1 diabetes patients. At VDJ recombination sites, type 1 diabetes patients had fewer insertions and more deleted nucleotides, which implies abnormalities in thymic rearrangement. Naive, central memory and regulatory TCRB repertoires appeared to be more alike among patients than among healthy donors. Shorter templates might have been favored by PCR, but patient and control samples were amplified and corrected together, so both groups would have been affected equally by any skew. Because cDNA was sequenced instead of genomic DNA, highly expressing activated cells could be over-represented, though the groups showed no difference in activation or CD3 levels. Because small numbers of individuals were included in the HLA sub-analyses, any influence of HLA type on TCRB rearrangement was left unresolved.

About this clone: The target of this receptor is not known. No qualities accompany the bases; no much larger clone lies one base away.

The High Capacity cDNA Reverse Transcription Kit was used to reverse transcribe all of the isolated RNA, meaning that expressed TCRB transcripts were what got sequenced. Deep immunoSEQ sequencing was applied to naive, central memory and regulatory T cell samples, giving an average of about 3.6 million total reads per sample. Sorted cells were lysed in RLT buffer and RNA was extracted with DNase-treated RNeasy Micro or Mini kits, depending on cell number. To prevent cross-contamination, each cell subset was processed individually, whereas patient and healthy donor samples were processed jointly. TCRB sequences were amplified from cDNA with the immunoSEQ multiplex PCR, producing 87-bp fragments spanning the CDR3 region. Sequencing of the amplicons was done on the Illumina HiSeq platform. As for the original processing: PCR bias was corrected computationally using synthetic template baselines, and reads within Hamming distance 2 were collapsed, with unmergeable singletons discarded. Reads were aligned against IMGT so that V, D and J genes, CDR3 length and insertions or deletions at six rearrangement sites could be assigned. Within each subset, clonotype counts were normalized to sorted cell number, and only after that were true diversity and Gini coefficients computed with the tcR R package. Repertoire sharing was quantified using the overlap coefficient calculated on TCRB nucleotide sequences. Out-of-frame TCRB sequences from naive cells were analyzed as a proxy for the pre-selection repertoire. The source is immuneACCESS, and TCRdb retained only in-frame sequences with V and J called. Part of the clones is not carried over; for the studies checked, unresolved V genes explain less than half of this, and the remainder is unexplained. V and J calls plus clone size are reproduced from that table; the DNA served to infer D and trimming. The sample records about 620,000 clones, around 16% of which are singletons. About 0.097% of the sample lies in the top ten.

Material: naive CD4+ T cells from blood. Explained via the paper, the cell subset or site label denotes: true naive CD4+ T cells. This TCR was sampled from a man aged 18 to 29 in good health. The chain links TRBV5-4 with TRBJ2-4, with the D gene not clear enough to name. The DNA sequence is as follows: TGTGCCAGCAGCCTCGGTGGTACTGCCAAAAACATTCAGTACTTC. Its protein reads: CASSLGGTAKNIQYF.